These T cell receptor beta chains were read from a single sample in a study of blood T cell repertoires in COVID-19. Libraries were prepared by immunoSEQ multiplex PCR; TCRdb keeps only in-frame clonotypes and omits some of them. The sample contains hundreds of thousands of clones, roughly 91% of which appear only once. The sample was PBMCs or T cells enriched from blood (not recorded which). The receptors stem from a woman aged 60-75 years in a cohort exposed to, infected with or recovered from COVID-19 (not recorded which). The CDR3 runs from the conserved cysteine through the conserved F or W. A D gene is named only where the DNA matches it firmly. Rows give clone size only sometimes, using once, few, many, or a class for an expanded clone.

>NA|TRBV9|TRBD1|TRBJ1-1
CASSVSGQGSTEAFF
TGTGCCAGCAGCGTAAGTGGACAGGGGTCCACTGAAGCTTTCTTT
>NA|TRBV6-5|NA|TRBJ2-7
CASSYDGGGGYEQYF
TGTGCCAGCAGTTACGATGGGGGTGGAGGGTACGAGCAGTACTTC
>NA|TRBV10-1|TRBD2|TRBJ2-7
CASSSYGLAATYEQYF
TGCGCCAGTTCCTCTTATGGACTAGCGGCAACCTACGAGCAGTACTTC
>NA|TRBV4-1|TRBD2|TRBJ2-5
CASSQRLAEQETQYF
TGCGCCAGCAGCCAGCGACTAGCGGAACAAGAGACCCAGTACTTC
>NA|TRBV6-4|TRBD1|TRBJ1-5
CASSASDRANQPQHF
TGTGCCAGCAGTGCTTCGGACAGGGCCAATCAGCCCCAGCATTTT
>once|TRBV19|NA|TRBJ2-2
CASSIFPRTGIAGAGELFF
TGTGCCAGTAGTATTTTCCCAAGAACAGGGATCGCTGGTGCCGGGGAGCTGTTTTTT
>NA|TRBV6-5|TRBD1|TRBJ2-7
CASSSGTGTYEQYF
TGTGCCAGCAGTTCCGGGACAGGGACCTACGAGCAGTACTTC
>NA|TRBV5-4|TRBD2|TRBJ2-7
CASNSGRFTDEQYF
TGTGCCAGCAATAGCGGGAGATTTACGGACGAGCAGTACTTC
>NA|TRBV27|TRBD1|TRBJ1-5
CASNPTGTGSGALNQPQHF
TGTGCCAGCAACCCTACCGGGACAGGGAGTGGGGCGCTAAATCAGCCCCAGCATTTT
>NA|TRBV19|TRBD1|TRBJ2-1
CASVRQGGKSNQQFF
TGTGCCAGTGTGAGACAGGGGGGCAAAAGTAATCAGCAGTTCTTC
>NA|TRBV7-9|TRBD1|TRBJ2-7
CASSSGTAPYEQYF
TGTGCCAGCAGCTCGGGGACAGCACCCTACGAGCAGTACTTC
>NA|TRBV24-1|TRBD2|TRBJ2-1
CATSDSTSGSTYNEQFF
TGTGCCACCAGTGATAGTACTAGCGGAAGTACCTACAATGAGCAGTTCTTC
>NA|TRBV28|NA|TRBJ2-7
CASSLYAGNYEQYF
TGTGCCAGCAGTTTATATGCAGGAAACTACGAGCAGTACTTC
>NA|TRBV9|NA|TRBJ1-5
CASSVGGGYQPQHF
TGTGCCAGCAGCGTAGGGGGCGGTTATCAGCCCCAGCATTTT
>NA|TRBV6-5|TRBD1|TRBJ1-1
CASRMGQGVNTEAFF
TGTGCCAGCAGAATGGGACAGGGAGTGAACACTGAAGCTTTCTTT
>NA|TRBV18|NA|TRBJ1-6
CASSPPSTGLVSPLHF
TGTGCCAGCTCACCACCGAGCACAGGGCTTGTTTCACCCCTCCACTTT
>NA|TRBV9|NA|TRBJ1-5
CASSAEEGSIQPQHF
TGTGCCAGCAGCGCAGAGGAGGGGAGTATTCAGCCCCAGCATTTT
>NA|TRBV7-3|TRBD2|TRBJ2-2
CASSSQPPGLAGAYAGELFF
TGTGCCAGCAGCTCCCAACCCCCGGGACTAGCGGGAGCTTATGCCGGGGAGCTGTTTTTT
>NA|TRBV5-1|NA|TRBJ1-4
CASSPYGQMQTNEKLFF
TGCGCCAGCAGCCCGTATGGACAGATGCAGACTAATGAAAAACTGTTTTTT
>NA|TRBV19|TRBD1|TRBJ2-1
CASSSQGAARHYNEQFF
TGTGCCAGTAGTTCACAGGGGGCCGCCAGACACTACAATGAGCAGTTCTTC
>once|TRBV7-6|NA|TRBJ2-7
CASSLEGQASESYEQYF
TGTGCCAGCAGCTTAGAGGGGCAGGCTAGCGAATCCTACGAGCAGTACTTC
>NA|TRBV2|TRBD2|TRBJ2-7
CASTRLAHEQYF
TGTGCCAGCACCCGACTAGCCCACGAGCAGTACTTC
>NA|TRBV19|NA|TRBJ2-3
CASSVTWEDTQYF
TGTGCCAGTAGTGTTACTTGGGAGGATACGCAGTATTTT
>NA|TRBV28|TRBD2|TRBJ2-7
CASRRDYPEEQYF
TGTGCCAGCAGGAGGGACTATCCGGAGGAGCAGTACTTC
>NA|TRBV7-8|NA|TRBJ1-5
CASTGQGGQPQHF
TGTGCCAGCACCGGGCAGGGCGGTCAGCCCCAGCATTTT
>NA|TRBV6-5|NA|TRBJ1-4
CASSYKAGHNEKLFF
TGTGCCAGCAGTTACAAGGCGGGGCACAACGAAAAACTGTTTTTT
>NA|TRBV15|NA|TRBJ2-1
CATSGRRASYNEQFF
TGTGCCACCAGCGGCCGGAGGGCGTCCTACAATGAGCAGTTCTTC
>NA|TRBV6-5|NA|TRBJ2-1
CASRSDSSPLNEQFF
TGTGCCAGCAGGTCAGACTCTAGTCCCCTCAATGAGCAGTTCTTC
>NA|TRBV6-5|NA|TRBJ2-1
CASSFGAYNEQFF
TGTGCCAGCAGTTTCGGGGCCTACAATGAGCAGTTCTTC
>NA|TRBV12-3/TRBV12-4|TRBD2|TRBJ2-1
CAISSGSEQFF
TGTGCCATTTCTAGCGGCAGTGAGCAGTTCTTC
>NA|TRBV4-2|TRBD1|TRBJ1-4
CASSWTGGDEKLFF
TGTGCCAGCAGCTGGACAGGGGGCGATGAAAAACTGTTTTTT
>once|TRBV30|TRBD1|TRBJ1-4
CAWSAGTVNEKLFF
TGTGCCTGGAGTGCTGGGACAGTTAATGAAAAACTGTTTTTT
>NA|TRBV5-6|TRBD1|TRBJ2-1
CASSKPTGSTSYNEQFF
TGTGCCAGCAGCAAACCGACAGGGTCGACGTCCTACAATGAGCAGTTCTTC
>NA|TRBV28|TRBD1|TRBJ1-2
CASSLPATGGPYGYTF
TGTGCCAGCAGTTTACCCGCGACAGGGGGCCCCTATGGCTACACCTTC
>NA|TRBV9|TRBD2|TRBJ2-2
CASSSPLAGGFLTGELFF
TGTGCCAGCAGCTCCCCCCTAGCGGGAGGTTTCCTCACCGGGGAGCTGTTTTTT
>NA|TRBV28|TRBD1|TRBJ2-7
CASSRQGETYEQYF
TGTGCCAGCAGCCGACAGGGAGAAACCTACGAGCAGTACTTC
>once|TRBV21-1|NA|TRBJ1-1
CASSKESAGALNTEAFF
TGTGCCAGCAGCAAAGAGTCGGCGGGGGCCCTGAACACTGAAGCTTTCTTT
>NA|TRBV27|NA|TRBJ2-7
CASSPTHSGSLSYEQYF
TGTGCCAGCAGTCCAACCCATAGCGGAAGCCTCTCCTACGAGCAGTACTTC
>once|TRBV15|NA|TRBJ1-6
CATSRDVSRGAPLHF
TGTGCCACCAGCAGAGATGTATCGCGGGGGGCACCCCTCCACTTT
>few|TRBV28|TRBD1|TRBJ2-7
CASSRDGQGYEQYF
TGTGCCAGCAGTCGGGATGGACAGGGCTACGAGCAGTACTTC
>NA|TRBV19|TRBD2|TRBJ2-1
CASKRLAGVSSYNEQFF
TGTGCCAGTAAAAGGCTAGCGGGAGTTAGCTCCTACAATGAGCAGTTCTTC
>NA|TRBV10-3|TRBD1|TRBJ2-2
CAIRPQGDTGELFF
TGTGCCATCAGGCCTCAGGGGGACACCGGGGAGCTGTTTTTT
>NA|TRBV13|NA|TRBJ1-3
CASSPLGVGGTVPGNTIYF
TGTGCCAGCAGCCCACTGGGGGTAGGGGGAACTGTGCCTGGAAACACCATATATTTT
>NA|TRBV7-9|NA|TRBJ2-3
CASSMGLRKSTDTQYF
TGTGCCAGCAGCATGGGACTTCGAAAGAGCACAGATACGCAGTATTTT
>NA|TRBV12-5|NA|TRBJ2-2
CASAHWAGNTGELFF
TGTGCTAGTGCCCACTGGGCAGGGAACACCGGGGAGCTGTTTTTT
>NA|TRBV6-5|NA|TRBJ1-4
CASRKRPSANEKLFF
TGTGCCAGCAGAAAGAGGCCCAGCGCCAATGAAAAACTGTTTTTT
>NA|TRBV18|NA|TRBJ1-2
CASSGLQLDGYTF
TGTGCCAGCTCAGGACTACAGCTCGATGGCTACACCTTC
>NA|TRBV9|TRBD1|TRBJ1-1
CASSVVPTTGGKTEAFF
TGTGCCAGCAGCGTAGTCCCAACTACAGGGGGCAAGACTGAAGCTTTCTTT
>few|TRBV6-5|TRBD1|TRBJ1-2
CASRRGQGVYGYTF
TGTGCCAGCAGAAGAGGACAGGGGGTCTATGGCTACACCTTC
>once|TRBV4-1|TRBD1|TRBJ2-7
CASSQDGGQVRGQYF
TGCGCCAGCAGCCAAGATGGGGGACAGGTGAGGGGGCAGTACTTC
>NA|TRBV7-2|NA|TRBJ2-1
CASSLGLQRYNEQFF
TGTGCCAGCAGCTTAGGATTGCAGCGGTACAATGAGCAGTTCTTC
>NA|TRBV30|TRBD1|TRBJ1-2
CAWSFGTGSNYGYTF
TGTGCCTGGAGCTTCGGGACAGGGAGTAACTATGGCTACACCTTC
>NA|TRBV7-8|NA|TRBJ2-2
CASSPLPGELFF
TGTGCCAGCAGCCCCCTTCCCGGGGAGCTGTTTTTT
>NA|TRBV6-5|TRBD2|TRBJ2-1
CASTLREGHNEQFF
TGTGCCAGCACCTTGCGGGAGGGACACAATGAGCAGTTCTTC
>NA|TRBV9|NA|TRBJ2-3
CASSASSVTDTQYF
TGTGCCAGCAGCGCCAGTTCCGTCACAGATACGCAGTATTTT